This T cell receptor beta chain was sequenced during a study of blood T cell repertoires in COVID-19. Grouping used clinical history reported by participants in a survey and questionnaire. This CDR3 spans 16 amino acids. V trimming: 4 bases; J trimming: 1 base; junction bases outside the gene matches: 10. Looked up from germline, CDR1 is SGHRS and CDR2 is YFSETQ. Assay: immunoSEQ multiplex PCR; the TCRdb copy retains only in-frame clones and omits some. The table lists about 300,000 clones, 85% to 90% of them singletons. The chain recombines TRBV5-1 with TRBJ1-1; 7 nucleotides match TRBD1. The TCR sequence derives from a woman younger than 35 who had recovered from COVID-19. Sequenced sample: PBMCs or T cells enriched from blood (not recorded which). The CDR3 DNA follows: TGCGCCAGCAGCGTGGGACAGTCGGTCCAGAACACTGAAGCTTTCTTT. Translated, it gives CASSVGQSVQNTEAFF.